This record covers a single TCR beta chain. TCRdb keeps only in-frame clones here, not all; method: immunoSEQ multiplex PCR. The sample contains 60,000 to 70,000 clones, almost 90% of which appear only once. This sample is part of a study of blood T cell repertoires in COVID-19. At the level of the study: Sites in the United States, Italy and Spain provided acute and convalescent COVID-19 samples.

Trimming removed 3 bases at V and 3 bases at J, with 3 bases between. Per germline, CDR1 LGHDT and CDR2 YNNKEL (reference sequence). The CDR3 is 12 amino acids. The sequencing sample was made of peripheral blood. The chain employs TRBV3-1 (or the pseudogene TRBV3-2) and TRBJ1-5; D is uncertain. The clonotype comes from an elderly woman with active COVID-19. This CDR3 reads CASSHYNQPQHF. CDR3 bases: TGTGCCAGCAGCCATTACAATCAGCCCCAGCATTTT.